Presented here are 25 T cell receptor beta chains from one specimen sequenced in a study of blood T cell repertoires in COVID-19. The protocol was immunoSEQ multiplex PCR, while the TCRdb copy is restricted to in-frame clones and leaves out a portion. Of some 120,000 clones listed, roughly 87% are singletons. The sequenced material came from peripheral blood. The receptors originated from a woman of 80 years or more with acute or convalescent COVID-19.

CDR3 in DNA: TGTGCCAGCAGCTTGGGCCGGGACAGGGGCGGAAATGAAAAACTGTTTTTT. The encoded protein is CASSLGRDRGGNEKLFF. V gene TRBV5-5 combines with J gene TRBJ1-4; 10 nucleotides line up with TRBD1. The CDR3 extends over 17 amino acids. Per the germline V gene, CDR1 is SGHKS and CDR2 is YYEKEE (reference sequence). Trimming cost V 0 bases and J 5 bases; bases outside gene matches: 7.

This chain uses TRBV19 with TRBJ1-2; 7 bases agree with TRBD1. Germline values: CDR1 LNHDA, CDR2 SQIVND (reference sequence). V shed 4 bases, J shed 5 bases, and the junction held 10 bases outside the gene matches. This CDR3 spans 15 amino acids. The CDR3 sequence: CASSKASGTAYGYTF. In nucleotides, the CDR3 is TGTGCCAGTAGTAAGGCCTCCGGGACAGCTTATGGCTACACCTTC.

The chain uses TRBV7-2 and TRBJ1-2, with D possibly matching TRBD1 (5 bases). V was clipped by 0 bases and J by 8 bases, with 13 bases between them. CDR1 and CDR2 (germline): SGHTA, FQGNSA. This CDR3 contains 14 residues. The CDR3 nucleotides read TGTGCCAGCAGCTTAGCGTGGCAGGGAGGCGGCTACACCTTC. Encoded protein: CASSLAWQGGGYTF.

This clone was picked up a small number of times. The chain has TRBV5-1 and TRBJ1-4; 7 bases are shared with TRBD1. The germline CDR1 and CDR2 sequences are SGHRS and YFSETQ. This CDR3 comprises 15 residues. With V trimmed by 4 bases and J by 7 bases, 10 bases remained unmatched. The CDR3 nucleotides are TGCGCCAGCAGCGTCCTAGGGACAGAGACTGAAAAACTGTTTTTT. Amino acid sequence: CASSVLGTETEKLFF.

The gene calls are TRBV3-1 (or the pseudogene TRBV3-2) and TRBJ1-1; D is undetermined. CDR1 and CDR2 (germline): LGHDT, YNNKEL (reference sequence). The CDR3 loop spans 12 amino acids. The ends were cut back, 8 bases at V and 3 bases at J, with 10 bases in the middle. The CDR3 bases are TGTGCCAGCTCCTACGGGGACACTGAAGCTTTCTTT. It is translated as CASSYGDTEAFF.

The genes are TRBV5-4 and TRBJ2-3, with TRBD2 matching over 12 bases. Germline CDR1 reads SGHNT; CDR2 reads YYREEE (reference sequence). Losses at the gene ends were 4 bases for V and 0 bases for J; bases not matched to a gene: 6. The CDR3 totals 17 residues. The CDR3 loop is CASSGKGTSGSTDTQYF. Written as DNA, the CDR3 is TGTGCCAGCAGCGGGAAGGGGACTAGCGGGAGCACAGATACGCAGTATTTT.

The V gene is TRBV11-2, the J gene TRBJ2-5; possibly TRBD2 for D (5 bases). Germline V CDR1 and CDR2: SGHAT, FQNNGV. Trimming removed 1 base from V and 5 bases from J, with 8 bases in between. The CDR3 runs to 13 residues. The CDR3 sequence is CASSLGGMETQYF. CDR3 sequence (DNA): TGTGCCAGCAGCTTAGGAGGGATGGAGACCCAGTACTTC.

This rearrangement joins TRBV6-5 to TRBJ1-5; TRBD1 matches 10 bases. The CDR3 is 15 residues long. V shed 6 bases and J 4 bases; nucleotides not matched to a gene: 6. From germline, CDR1 is MNHEY and CDR2 SVGAGI. The CDR3 coding sequence is TGTGCCAGCAGGCCACCGGGACAGGGGAATCAGCCCCAGCATTTT. This gives the protein CASRPPGQGNQPQHF.

The chain uses TRBV5-1 and TRBJ2-5; possible D gene TRBD1, 6 bases. V dropped 4 bases and J dropped 5 bases, with 18 bases sitting between them. Germline loops: CDR1 SGHRS, CDR2 YFSETQ. This CDR3 comprises 15 residues. CDR3 residues: CASSGVAQGRETQYF. CDR3 nucleotides: TGCGCCAGCAGCGGAGTTGCACAGGGCAGGGAGACCCAGTACTTC. Filled out from reference TRBV5-1 and TRBJ2-5, the complete variable domain reads KAGVTQTPRYLIKTRGQQVTLSCSPISGHRSVSWYQQTPGQGLQFLFEYFSETQRNKGNFPGRFSGRQFSNSRSEMNVSTLELGDSALYLCASSGVAQGRETQYFGPGTRLLVL.

The CDR3 is CASSQDTGAGELFF. CDR3 DNA: TGTGCCAGCAGCCAAGATACGGGTGCCGGGGAGCTGTTTTTT. This rearrangement joins TRBV3-1 (or the pseudogene TRBV3-2) to TRBJ2-2; D call uncertain. The CDR3 covers 14 residues. Per the germline V gene, CDR1 is LGHDT and CDR2 is YNNKEL (reference sequence). Trimming pared 0 bases from V and 6 bases from J, leaving 8 bases between.

V is TRBV7-9 and J is TRBJ2-5; TRBD2 agrees at 7 bases. The CDR3 runs 13 residues. Looked up from germline, CDR1 is SEHNR and CDR2 is FQNEAQ (reference sequence). After removal of 0 bases from V and 7 bases from J, the junction contained 2 bases not matched to a gene. As DNA, the CDR3 is TGTGCCAGCAGCTTAGCCTGGGGGGGGACCCAGTACTTC. This gives the protein CASSLAWGGTQYF.

V usage is TRBV3-1 (or the pseudogene TRBV3-2) and J usage is TRBJ2-2; the D is unclear. Trimming pared 1 base from V and 7 bases from J, leaving 10 bases between. Germline V gives CDR1 LGHDT, CDR2 YNNKEL (reference sequence). The CDR3 contains 14 residues. The CDR3 DNA follows: TGTGCCAGCAGCCAAGGACTGGAGATCGGGGAGCTGTTTTTT. Encoded protein: CASSQGLEIGELFF.

The chain has TRBV5-1 and TRBJ2-7; D is perhaps TRBD2 (6 bases). Deletions cut 0 bases from V and 5 bases from J, with 15 bases between. Germline CDR1 and CDR2: SGHRS and YFSETQ. The CDR3 spans 15 residues. The CDR3 DNA follows: TGCGCCAGCAGCTTGGGGGGGACTCCCGGGGACGAGCAGTACGTC. It yields the protein CASSLGGTPGDEQYV.

This chain joins TRBV9 and TRBJ1-2, with a weak D call TRBD1 (5 bases). The CDR3 contains 13 residues. Trimming stripped 0 bases from V and 8 bases from J, with 11 bases between. Germline CDR1 reads SGDLS; CDR2 reads YYNGEE. The CDR3 sequence: CASSVDGAGGYTF. Written as DNA, the CDR3 is TGTGCCAGCAGCGTAGATGGGGCAGGGGGCTACACCTTC.

The chain couples TRBV29-1 to TRBJ2-3; 10 nucleotides agree with TRBD1. V lost 7 bases to trimming and J lost 2 bases; unmatched junction nucleotides: 6. In germline, CDR1 is SQVTM, CDR2 ANQGSEA. The CDR3 loop spans 14 amino acids. This chain's CDR3 is CSAGDRGNTDTQYF. The CDR3, as DNA: TGCAGCGCTGGGGACAGGGGAAACACAGATACGCAGTATTTT.

For the CDR3, the DNA is TGTGCCAGCAGCCAGGGGGGGGCCAACGTCCTGACTTTC. Protein product: CASSQGGANVLTF. The chain recombines TRBV7-2 with TRBJ2-6, with D possibly being TRBD1 (6 bases). The CDR3 totals 13 residues. V shed 5 bases and J shed 4 bases, with 6 bases lying between them. Germline loops: CDR1 SGHTA, CDR2 FQGNSA.

The chain employs TRBV19 and TRBJ1-3, with D perhaps matching TRBD1 (6 bases). Germline CDR1 LNHDA, CDR2 SQIVND (reference sequence). Trimming pared 8 bases from V and 1 base from J, leaving 12 bases between. The CDR3 is 14 amino acids. The CDR3, as DNA: TGTGCCAGTCGCCCTCAGGGGTCTGGAAACACCATATATTTT. Amino acid sequence: CASRPQGSGNTIYF.

The J gene is TRBJ1-4, the V gene TRBV6-6, with D maybe TRBD1 (5 bases). The V gene's germline CDR1 is MNHNY and CDR2 SVGAGI (reference sequence). The V end was cut by 8 bases, the J end by 12 bases, with 13 bases between. This CDR3 is 11 amino acids long. CDR3 bases: TGTGCCAGCGGCACGGCCAGGGAACTGTTTTTT. Its protein is CASGTARELFF.

The genes are TRBV28 and TRBJ1-2, with D perhaps TRBD1 (5 bases). V was trimmed by 5 bases and J by 1 base, leaving 14 bases between them. This CDR3 contains 15 residues. Germline CDR1 and CDR2: MDHEN and SYDVKM. DNA of the CDR3: TGTGCCAGCAGTCCAGGCGACAGAATTAACTATGGCTACACCTTC. Translation gives CASSPGDRINYGYTF.

V is TRBV2 and J is TRBJ1-2; TRBD1 agrees at 9 bases. After removal of 6 bases from V and 8 bases from J, the junction contained 7 bases not matched to a gene. Germline assignment: CDR1 SNHLY and CDR2 FYNNEI. The CDR3 totals 13 residues. CDR3 residues: CASSSTGGRGYTF. CDR3 bases: TGTGCCAGCAGCTCGACAGGGGGAAGGGGCTACACCTTC.

This clone was seen a handful of times. V usage is TRBV7-2 and J usage is TRBJ2-7, with TRBD1 matching 8 bases. The CDR3 loop spans 15 amino acids. V was clipped by 2 bases and J by 3 bases; unmatched bases: 6. The germline gives CDR1 SGHTA, CDR2 FQGNSA. CDR3 sequence (DNA): TGTGCCAGCAGCTTAAACCCAGGGGGCTACTACGAGCAGTACTTC. This gives the protein CASSLNPGGYYEQYF.

This rearrangement joins TRBV24-1 to TRBJ2-1; 7 nucleotides match TRBD1. J was trimmed by 2 bases and V by 5 bases; bases with no gene match: 2. This CDR3 is 14 amino acids long. The germline CDR1 and CDR2 sequences are KGHDR and SFDVKD. For the CDR3, the DNA is TGTGCCACCAGTGCGGGACAGCCCTACAATGAGCAGTTCTTC. Translated: CATSAGQPYNEQFF.

The chain uses TRBV27 and TRBJ1-6; D is unresolved. Trimming cost V 7 bases and J 7 bases, with 8 bases left between them. Germline V gives CDR1 MNHEY, CDR2 SMNVEV (reference sequence). This CDR3 spans 12 amino acids. The CDR3 sequence: CASKFENSPLHF. The CDR3 coding sequence is TGTGCCAGCAAGTTCGAGAATTCACCCCTCCACTTT.

The rearrangement joins TRBV7-9 to TRBJ2-4; D is perhaps TRBD1 (6 bases). The CDR3 runs 14 residues. Germline V lookup: CDR1 SEHNR, CDR2 FQNEAQ (reference sequence). Trimming took 6 bases from V and 3 from J, leaving 12 bases between them. The chain's CDR3 is CASRPQGYKNIQYF. CDR3 nucleotide sequence: TGTGCCAGCAGGCCTCAGGGGTACAAAAACATTCAGTACTTC.

The chain carries TRBV19 and TRBJ1-1; 7 nucleotides match TRBD1. Germline V gene lookup returns CDR1 LNHDA and CDR2 SQIVND (reference sequence). With V trimmed by 7 bases and J by 5 bases, 10 bases remained unmatched. This CDR3 region has 14 residues. Here the CDR3 reads CASTQGQARTEAFF. The DNA of the CDR3 is TGTGCCAGTACCCAAGGACAGGCACGGACTGAAGCTTTCTTT.